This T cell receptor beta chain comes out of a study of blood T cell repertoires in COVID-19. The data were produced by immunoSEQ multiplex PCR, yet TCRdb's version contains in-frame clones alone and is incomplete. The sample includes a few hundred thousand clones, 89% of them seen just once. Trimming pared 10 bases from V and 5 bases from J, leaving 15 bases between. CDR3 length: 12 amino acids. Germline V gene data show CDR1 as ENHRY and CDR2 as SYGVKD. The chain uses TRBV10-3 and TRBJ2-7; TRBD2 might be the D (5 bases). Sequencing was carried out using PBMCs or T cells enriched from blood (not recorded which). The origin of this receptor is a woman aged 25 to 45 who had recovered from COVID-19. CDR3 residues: CATSSAGHEQYF. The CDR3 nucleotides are TGTGCCACCTCATCTGCGGGTCACGAGCAGTACTTC.